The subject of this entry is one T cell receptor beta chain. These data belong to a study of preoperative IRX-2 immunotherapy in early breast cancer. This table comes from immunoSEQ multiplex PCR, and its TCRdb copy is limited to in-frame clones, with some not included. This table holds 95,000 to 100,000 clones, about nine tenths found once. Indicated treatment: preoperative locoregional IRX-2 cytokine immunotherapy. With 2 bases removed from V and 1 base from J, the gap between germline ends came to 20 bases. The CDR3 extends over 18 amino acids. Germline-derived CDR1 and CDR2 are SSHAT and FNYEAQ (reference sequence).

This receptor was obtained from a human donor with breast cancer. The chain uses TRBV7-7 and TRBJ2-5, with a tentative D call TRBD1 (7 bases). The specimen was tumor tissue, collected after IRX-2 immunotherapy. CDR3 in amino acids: CASSLLGRTGGVQETQYF. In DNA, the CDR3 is TGTGCCAGCAGCTTATTAGGCCGGACAGGAGGGGTCCAAGAGACCCAGTACTTC.